The TCR beta chain described here comes from a study of shared clonotypes between healthy human individuals. Across the whole study: CD8 memory received one plate per donor, CD8 naive two, CD4 memory three and CD4 naive three. Study-level results: In the sorted subsets, rarefaction showed sequencing was incomplete despite large depth. The sampled material consisted only of blood, and tissue repertoires are likely to differ.

Measured with immunoSEQ multiplex PCR; TCRdb has only the in-frame clones, and not every one. The table shows about 2.3 million clones, with just under 95% occurring only once. About this clone itself: Its matching antigen is unknown.

The germline CDR1 and CDR2 sequences are ENHRY and SYGVKD. This CDR3 contains 19 residues. V shed 2 bases and J shed 0 bases, with 22 bases lying between them. The clonotype was recovered from a young man in good health. Some clones in this sample may be carry-over from other donors' samples. This sequence joins TRBV10-3 and TRBJ1-2, with D perhaps TRBD1 (6 bases). Input material: naive CD4+ T cells from PBMCs. Subset of the sample: CD45RA+ positively selected. CDR3 bases: TGTGCCATCAGTGAGGAAGTTCTGTTGGGGGGCGGAGCTAACTATGGCTACACCTTC. Amino acids: CAISEEVLLGGGANYGYTF.